This is a list of T cell receptor beta chains from one sample in a study of blood T cell repertoires in COVID-19. Data came from immunoSEQ multiplex PCR; TCRdb stores just in-frame clones and leaves some out. The table includes about 42,000 clones, approximately 90% detected once. The sample consisted of peripheral blood. These receptors were obtained from a human donor in a cohort sampled during active COVID-19. Each CDR3 is given with its conserved first and last residue. A D gene is named only where the DNA matches it firmly. For some rows the clone size is stated as once, few or many, or as a class when expanded; others skip it.

v_call	clone_size	d_call	j_call	cdr3_aa	cdr3_nt
TRBV6-5	NA	NA	TRBJ2-3	CASGTTRTDTQYF	TGTGCCAGCGGTACGACTCGCACAGATACGCAGTATTTT
TRBV4-2	NA	TRBD1	TRBJ1-2	CASSQDGQDINYGYTF	TGTGCCAGCAGCCAAGATGGACAGGATATTAACTATGGCTACACCTTC
TRBV28	NA	NA	TRBJ1-2	CASSLTGNYGYTF	TGTGCCAGCAGTCTTACGGGTAACTATGGCTACACCTTC
TRBV30	NA	TRBD1	TRBJ1-1	CAWSRRQGAEAFF	TGTGCCTGGAGTCGAAGGCAGGGGGCTGAAGCTTTCTTT
TRBV4-2	once	TRBD2	TRBJ2-5	CASSQDWGLYQETQYF	TGTGCCAGCAGCCAAGATTGGGGACTATACCAAGAGACCCAGTACTTC
TRBV5-1	NA	TRBD1	TRBJ2-3	CASSSRTGGTDTQYF	TGCGCCAGCAGCTCCCGGACAGGGGGCACAGATACGCAGTATTTT
TRBV7-9	NA	TRBD1	TRBJ1-1	CASGDREVTEAFF	TGTGCCAGCGGGGACAGGGAGGTCACTGAAGCTTTCTTT
TRBV28	once	NA	TRBJ2-7	CASGRGEQYF	TGTGCCAGCGGCCGGGGGGAGCAGTACTTC
TRBV7-9	NA	NA	TRBJ2-3	CASDTQGWTDTQYF	TGTGCCAGCGATACCCAGGGGTGGACAGATACGCAGTATTTT
TRBV5-1	NA	TRBD2	TRBJ2-7	CASSLGAGEYEQYF	TGCGCCAGCAGCTTGGGAGCGGGGGAGTACGAGCAGTACTTC
TRBV5-4	NA	TRBD2	TRBJ2-5	CASSLAGADLAGTQYF	TGTGCCAGCAGCTTAGCGGGGGCCGACCTAGCAGGGACCCAGTACTTC
TRBV6-5	NA	NA	TRBJ1-1	CASSTTQGWTEAFF	TGTGCCAGCAGTACCACCCAGGGTTGGACTGAAGCTTTCTTT
TRBV18	NA	NA	TRBJ2-1	CASLTGPTRDEQFF	TGTGCCAGCTTAACAGGCCCGACAAGGGATGAGCAGTTCTTC
TRBV6-5	once	NA	TRBJ1-2	CASSYSRGGVFYGYTF	TGTGCCAGCAGTTACTCTCGGGGGGGGGTTTTCTATGGCTACACCTTC
TRBV4-2	NA	NA	TRBJ1-2	CASSQDLGGGYTF	TGTGCCAGCAGCCAAGATCTAGGGGGTGGCTACACCTTC
TRBV11-2	NA	TRBD2	TRBJ2-3	CASSHFRTSGGSDTQYF	TGTGCCAGCAGCCACTTCAGGACTAGCGGGGGATCGGATACGCAGTATTTT
TRBV5-1	NA	TRBD1	TRBJ1-4	CASSLDYRGQREKLFF	TGCGCCAGCAGCTTGGACTACAGGGGCCAGAGAGAAAAACTGTTTTTT
TRBV3-1/TRBV3-2	NA	NA	TRBJ1-3	CASSPRVSSGNTIYF	TGTGCCAGCAGCCCCCGGGTTAGCTCTGGAAACACCATATATTTT
TRBV7-9	once	TRBD1	TRBJ2-3	CASSPGTGGVADTQYF	TGTGCCAGCAGCCCCGGGACAGGGGGTGTGGCAGATACGCAGTATTTT
TRBV9	NA	NA	TRBJ2-7	CASSVGVGSRYEQYF	TGTGCCAGCAGCGTAGGCGTCGGGAGTAGGTACGAGCAGTACTTC
TRBV7-9	NA	NA	TRBJ2-7	CASSLGQGNEQYF	TGTGCCAGCAGCTTGGGCCAGGGGAACGAGCAGTACTTC
TRBV18	once	TRBD1	TRBJ2-2	CASSRAFDRGLNTGELFF	TGTGCCAGCTCCCGAGCTTTTGACAGGGGGCTAAACACCGGGGAGCTGTTTTTT
TRBV11-2	NA	NA	TRBJ1-4	CASSLSRRTTNEKLFF	TGTGCCAGCAGCTTAAGCCGGAGGACAACTAATGAAAAACTGTTTTTT
TRBV5-6	few	TRBD1	TRBJ1-5	CASSLSGGWQPQHF	TGTGCCAGCAGCTTATCAGGGGGCTGGCAGCCCCAGCATTTT
TRBV19	NA	TRBD1	TRBJ2-2	CASSIGTGVTGELFF	TGTGCCAGTAGTATCGGGACAGGGGTTACCGGGGAGCTGTTTTTT
TRBV2	NA	NA	TRBJ1-2	CASRPDLSGVSYTF	TGTGCCAGCCGACCGGACTTGTCAGGTGTAAGCTACACCTTC
TRBV5-4	once	NA	TRBJ2-7	CASSPASDSYEQYF	TGTGCCAGCAGCCCGGCCTCCGACTCTTACGAGCAGTACTTC
TRBV5-4	NA	TRBD2	TRBJ2-5	CASSPPRLAGGLHQETQYF	TGTGCCAGCAGCCCACCAAGACTAGCGGGAGGGCTCCATCAAGAGACCCAGTACTTC
TRBV4-3	NA	TRBD2	TRBJ2-5	CASSQGGGETQYF	TGCGCCAGCAGCCAAGGGGGGGGAGAGACCCAGTACTTC
TRBV3-1/TRBV3-2	NA	NA	TRBJ1-1	CASSQNRATAEAFF	TGTGCCAGCAGCCAAAACAGGGCTACGGCTGAAGCTTTCTTT
TRBV6-6	NA	TRBD1	TRBJ1-2	CASSYSSQGANGYTF	TGTGCCAGCAGTTACTCGAGTCAGGGGGCGAATGGCTACACCTTC
TRBV6-5	NA	NA	TRBJ1-5	CASRTQQGNQPQHF	TGTGCCAGCAGGACGCAACAGGGTAATCAGCCCCAGCATTTT
TRBV27	NA	NA	TRBJ2-3	CASSLSKPDTQYF	TGTGCCAGCAGTTTATCGAAGCCAGATACGCAGTATTTT
TRBV9	NA	NA	TRBJ2-2	CASTLATTVDTGELFF	TGTGCCAGCACATTAGCCACGACAGTCGATACCGGGGAGCTGTTTTTT
TRBV10-3	NA	TRBD2	TRBJ2-2	CAISDSVRTSVPVGELFF	TGTGCCATCAGTGATTCCGTACGGACTAGCGTCCCTGTTGGGGAGCTGTTTTTT
TRBV9	NA	NA	TRBJ2-1	CASSAGIGYNEQFF	TGTGCCAGCAGTGCGGGAATAGGGTACAATGAGCAGTTCTTC
TRBV30	NA	TRBD2	TRBJ2-7	CAWSPWGGTDSYEQYF	TGTGCCTGGAGTCCCTGGGGGGGGACGGACTCCTACGAGCAGTACTTC
TRBV5-1	NA	TRBD1	TRBJ1-1	CASSEQGANTEAFF	TGCGCCAGCAGCGAACAGGGGGCTAACACTGAAGCTTTCTTT
TRBV5-1	NA	TRBD1	TRBJ2-5	CASSLRDRQETQYF	TGCGCCAGCAGCTTGAGGGACAGGCAAGAGACCCAGTACTTC
TRBV11-3	few	TRBD2	TRBJ2-1	CASSPEGRGGVDEQFF	TGTGCCAGCAGCCCCGAGGGGCGGGGGGGAGTTGATGAGCAGTTCTTC
TRBV4-1	NA	NA	TRBJ2-7	CASSQHPARNEQYF	TGCGCCAGCAGCCAACACCCAGCGAGAAACGAGCAGTACTTC
TRBV6-2/TRBV6-3	NA	NA	TRBJ2-7	CASSSAYEQYF	TGTGCCAGCAGTAGCGCCTACGAGCAGTACTTC
TRBV20-1	NA	NA	TRBJ2-3	CSASGTRVADTQYF	TGCAGTGCTAGTGGCACCCGGGTAGCAGATACGCAGTATTTT
TRBV18	NA	NA	TRBJ1-2	CASSPELSGGLFYGYTF	TGTGCCAGCTCACCAGAGTTATCGGGAGGCCTCTTCTATGGCTACACCTTC
TRBV9	NA	NA	TRBJ2-2	CASSLRQGGNTGELFF	TGTGCCAGCAGCTTGCGTCAGGGGGGTAACACCGGGGAGCTGTTTTTT
TRBV5-1	NA	TRBD1	TRBJ2-7	CASSWEGTGEEQYF	TGCGCCAGCAGCTGGGAAGGGACAGGGGAAGAGCAGTACTTC
TRBV27	NA	TRBD1	TRBJ1-2	CASSFAGTVEGYTF	TGTGCCAGCAGTTTCGCCGGGACAGTGGAGGGCTACACCTTC
TRBV7-2	NA	TRBD2	TRBJ2-5	CASSLGGITSGSQETQYF	TGTGCCAGCAGCTTAGGGGGGATTACTAGCGGCTCCCAAGAGACCCAGTACTTC
TRBV6-5	NA	TRBD1	TRBJ1-4	CASRGADRKNEKLFF	TGTGCCAGCAGGGGGGCGGACAGGAAAAATGAAAAACTGTTTTTT
TRBV20-1	NA	TRBD2	TRBJ2-3	CSASGTSGPSTDTQYF	TGCAGTGCTAGTGGGACTAGCGGCCCTAGCACAGATACGCAGTATTTT
TRBV5-1	NA	NA	TRBJ2-5	CASSLQGQETQYF	TGCGCCAGCAGCCTACAGGGACAAGAGACCCAGTACTTC
TRBV19	NA	NA	TRBJ1-5	CASSIEGAANQPQHF	TGTGCCAGTAGTATAGAAGGGGCGGCGAATCAGCCCCAGCATTTT
TRBV19	NA	NA	TRBJ2-2	CASRQGHLIGELFF	TGTGCCAGTAGACAGGGACACCTAATCGGGGAGCTGTTTTTT
TRBV5-1	NA	NA	TRBJ1-2	CASSATGSGADNYGYTF	TGCGCCAGCAGCGCGACGGGGTCAGGGGCCGATAACTATGGCTACACCTTC